A selection of T cell receptor beta chains follows, all from one sample in a study of cytomegalovirus exposure and HLA in healthy donors. Repertoires were generated with immunoSEQ multiplex PCR, while TCRdb's copy carries only in-frame clones and drops some. The profile shows more than 150,000 clones, over 65% of them singletons. The specimen was PBMCs. These receptor sequences come from a man aged 18 to 35 in good health and CMV-seronegative. Each CDR3 is given with its conserved first and last residue. D genes are given only for firm matches. Expanded clones get a size class; other rows say once, few or many, or leave the size out.

clone size	CDR3 length	D gene	V gene	J gene	CDR3 protein	CDR3 DNA
few	16	TRBD1	TRBV6-6	TRBJ1-1	CASSSRTGGGNTEAFF	TGTGCCAGCAGTTCAAGGACAGGGGGGGGGAACACTGAAGCTTTCTTT
.	16	.	TRBV7-2	TRBJ1-4	CASSAQTGTTNEKLFF	TGTGCCAGCAGCGCACAAACCGGGACAACGAATGAAAAACTGTTTTTT
few	16	TRBD2	TRBV18	TRBJ2-1	CASSPHLAGGYNEQFF	TGTGCCAGCTCACCACACTTAGCGGGGGGATACAATGAGCAGTTCTTC
.	15	TRBD1	TRBV4-1	TRBJ1-5	CASSQDGTANQPQHF	TGCGCCAGCAGCCAAGATGGGACAGCTAATCAGCCCCAGCATTTT
few	19	TRBD1	TRBV4-3	TRBJ2-2	CASSQDWERGLGDTGELFF	TGCGCCAGCAGCCAAGATTGGGAAAGGGGGCTAGGGGACACCGGGGAGCTGTTTTTT
.	15	.	TRBV6-6	TRBJ1-1	CASSAPGAQNTEAFF	TGTGCCAGCAGTGCACCAGGGGCCCAGAACACTGAAGCTTTCTTT
.	15	.	TRBV5-5	TRBJ1-5	CASSLSVDSNQPQHF	TGTGCCAGCAGCTTGAGCGTTGACAGCAATCAGCCCCAGCATTTT
.	13	.	TRBV10-3	TRBJ2-1	CAISDGRNPEQFF	TGTGCCATCAGTGATGGTAGAAATCCTGAGCAGTTCTTC
.	16	.	TRBV11-2	TRBJ2-3	CASSLEGAMATDTQYF	TGTGCCAGCAGCTTAGAGGGGGCGATGGCAACAGATACGCAGTATTTT
.	17	.	TRBV18	TRBJ1-1	CASSPAPLIGGYREAFF	TGTGCCAGCTCACCAGCTCCCTTAATCGGGGGTTATCGAGAAGCTTTCTTT
.	17	.	TRBV5-1	TRBJ2-1	CASSLGISRPHYNEQFF	TGCGCCAGCAGCTTGGGGATATCTAGGCCGCACTACAATGAGCAGTTCTTC
few	14	TRBD1	TRBV5-4	TRBJ2-6	CASSIGQGPNVLTF	TGTGCCAGCAGCATAGGACAGGGCCCCAACGTCCTGACTTTC
.	15	.	TRBV4-1	TRBJ2-7	CASSQGSGRVYEQYF	TGCGCCAGCAGCCAAGGTAGCGGCAGAGTTTACGAGCAGTACTTC
.	13	.	TRBV29-1	TRBJ2-1	CSVDGQGGHEQFF	TGCAGCGTGGACGGACAGGGAGGGCATGAGCAGTTCTTC
.	16	TRBD2	TRBV5-6	TRBJ2-5	CASSIGLAGGRETQYF	TGTGCCAGCAGCATAGGACTAGCGGGAGGGCGGGAGACCCAGTACTTC
.	12	.	TRBV30	TRBJ2-1	CAWSGRLGEQFF	TGTGCCTGGAGTGGCCGACTCGGTGAGCAGTTCTTC
.	13	TRBD1	TRBV2	TRBJ1-2	CASSVTGGYGYTF	TGTGCCAGCAGTGTGACAGGGGGGTATGGCTACACCTTC
.	15	TRBD1	TRBV5-1	TRBJ1-1	CASSGPTGVNTEAFF	TGCGCCAGCAGCGGCCCGACAGGGGTGAACACTGAAGCTTTCTTT